This T cell receptor beta chain was identified in a study of chemoradiotherapy in HPV16-positive cancers. The CDR3 consists of 13 residues. Germline V gene lookup returns CDR1 SGDLS and CDR2 YYNGEE. Trimming pared 0 bases from V and 2 bases from J, leaving 6 bases between. Produced via immunoSEQ multiplex PCR; TCRdb's table is partial and in-frame only. The data hold 10,000 or so clones, with roughly 84% observed a single time. This chain uses TRBV9 with TRBJ2-7; D is uncertain. This clonotype originated in a human donor with HPV-associated anogenital cancer. The sample consisted of blood, taken from a patient who underwent chemoradiotherapy. This CDR3 is CASSVDSAYEQYF. The DNA for the CDR3 is TGTGCCAGCAGCGTAGACAGTGCCTACGAGCAGTACTTC.